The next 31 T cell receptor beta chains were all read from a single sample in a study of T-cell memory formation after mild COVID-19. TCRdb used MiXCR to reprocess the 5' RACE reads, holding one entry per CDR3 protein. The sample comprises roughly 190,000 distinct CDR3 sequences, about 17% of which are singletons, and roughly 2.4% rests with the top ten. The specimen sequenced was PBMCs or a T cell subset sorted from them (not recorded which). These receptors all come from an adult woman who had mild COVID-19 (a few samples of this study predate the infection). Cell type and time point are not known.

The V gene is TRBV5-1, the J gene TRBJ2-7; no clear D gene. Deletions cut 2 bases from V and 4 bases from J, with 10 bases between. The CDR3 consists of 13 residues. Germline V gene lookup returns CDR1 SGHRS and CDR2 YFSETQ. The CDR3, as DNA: TGCGCCAGCAGCTTTACAGCTGAGTACGAGCAGTACTTC. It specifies CASSFTAEYEQYF.

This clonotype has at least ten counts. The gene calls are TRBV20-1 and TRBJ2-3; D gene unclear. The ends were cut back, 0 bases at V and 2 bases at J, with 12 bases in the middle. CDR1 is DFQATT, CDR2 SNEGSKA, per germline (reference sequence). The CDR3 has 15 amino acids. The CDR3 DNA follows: TGCAGTGCTAGAGAGTCATCGGTAGCCACAGATACGCAGTATTTT. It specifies CSARESSVATDTQYF.

CDR3 sequence reads: CASSVTSGNTGELFF. The CDR3 nucleotides read TGTGCCAGCAGCGTCACTAGCGGGAACACCGGGGAGCTGTTTTTT. J is TRBJ2-2 and V is TRBV9, with TRBD2 matching over 8 bases. The V gene end was trimmed by 2 bases and the J gene end by 1 base; junction bases not matched to a gene: 1. Germline V gives CDR1 SGDLS, CDR2 YYNGEE. The CDR3 has 15 amino acids.

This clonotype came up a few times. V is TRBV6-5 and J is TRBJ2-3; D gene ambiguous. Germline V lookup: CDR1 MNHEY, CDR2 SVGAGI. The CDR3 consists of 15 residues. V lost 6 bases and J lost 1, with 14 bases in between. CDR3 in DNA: TGTGCCAGCAGCCACGGGCTGCTGGGCACAGATACGCAGTATTTT. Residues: CASSHGLLGTDTQYF.

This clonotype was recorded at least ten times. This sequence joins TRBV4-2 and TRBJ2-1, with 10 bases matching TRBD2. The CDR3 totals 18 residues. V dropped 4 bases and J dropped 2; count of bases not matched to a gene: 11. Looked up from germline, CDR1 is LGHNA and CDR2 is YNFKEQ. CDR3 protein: CASSRTTSGTLAYNEQFF. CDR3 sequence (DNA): TGTGCCAGCAGCCGAACTACTAGCGGGACCCTTGCCTACAATGAGCAGTTCTTC.

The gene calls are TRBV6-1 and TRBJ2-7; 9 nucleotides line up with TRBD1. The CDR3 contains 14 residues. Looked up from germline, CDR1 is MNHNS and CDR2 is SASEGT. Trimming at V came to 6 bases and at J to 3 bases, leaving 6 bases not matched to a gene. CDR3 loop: CASSPDRGYYEQYF. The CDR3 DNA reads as TGTGCCAGCAGCCCGGACAGGGGTTACTACGAGCAGTACTTC.

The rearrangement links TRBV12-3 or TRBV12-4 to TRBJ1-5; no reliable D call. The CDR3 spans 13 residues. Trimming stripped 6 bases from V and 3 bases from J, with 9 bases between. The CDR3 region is CASSRRNNQPQHF. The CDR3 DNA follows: TGTGCCAGCAGCCGAAGGAACAATCAGCCCCAGCATTTT.

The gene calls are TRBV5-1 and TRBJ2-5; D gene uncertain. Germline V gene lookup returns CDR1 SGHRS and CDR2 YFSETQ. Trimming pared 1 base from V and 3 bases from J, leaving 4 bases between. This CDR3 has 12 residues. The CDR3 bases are TGCGCCAGCAGCTTGACGGAAGAGACCCAGTACTTC. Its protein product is CASSLTEETQYF.

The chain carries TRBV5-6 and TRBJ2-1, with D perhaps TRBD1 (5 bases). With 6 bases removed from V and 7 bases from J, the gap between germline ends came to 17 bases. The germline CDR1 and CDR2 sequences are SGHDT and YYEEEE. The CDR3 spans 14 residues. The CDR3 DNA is TGTGCCAGCACCCAACCAGGGCGCTGGAATGAGCAGTTCTTC. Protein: CASTQPGRWNEQFF.

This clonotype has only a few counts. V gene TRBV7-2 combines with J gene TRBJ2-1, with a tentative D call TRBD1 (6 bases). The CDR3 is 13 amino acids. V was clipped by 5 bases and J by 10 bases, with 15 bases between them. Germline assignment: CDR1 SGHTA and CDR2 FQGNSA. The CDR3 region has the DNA TGTGCCAGCAGCATGGACAGATTTGAGGAGCAGTTCTTC. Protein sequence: CASSMDRFEEQFF.

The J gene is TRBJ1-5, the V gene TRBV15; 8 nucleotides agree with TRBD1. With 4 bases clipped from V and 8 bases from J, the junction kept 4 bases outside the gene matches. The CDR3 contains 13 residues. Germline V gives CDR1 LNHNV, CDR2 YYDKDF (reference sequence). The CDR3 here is CATSTSGQEPQHF. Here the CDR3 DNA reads TGTGCCACCAGCACATCGGGACAGGAGCCCCAGCATTTT.

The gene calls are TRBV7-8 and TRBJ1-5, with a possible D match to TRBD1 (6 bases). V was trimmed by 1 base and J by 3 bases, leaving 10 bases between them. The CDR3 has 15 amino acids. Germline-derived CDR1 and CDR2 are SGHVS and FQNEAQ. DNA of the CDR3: TGTGCCAGCAGCTTAGGGACAGCCTACAATCAGCCCCAGCATTTT. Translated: CASSLGTAYNQPQHF.

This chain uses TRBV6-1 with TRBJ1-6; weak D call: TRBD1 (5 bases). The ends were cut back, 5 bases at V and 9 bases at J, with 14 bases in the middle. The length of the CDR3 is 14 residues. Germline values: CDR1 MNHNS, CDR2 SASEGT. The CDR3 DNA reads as TGTGCCAGCAGTACCCCCCCGGGGGGTTCACCCCTCCACTTT. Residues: CASSTPPGGSPLHF.

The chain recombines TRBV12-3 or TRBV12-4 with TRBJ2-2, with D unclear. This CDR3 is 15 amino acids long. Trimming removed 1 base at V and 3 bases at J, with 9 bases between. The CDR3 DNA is TGTGCCAGCAGTTTAGTGCGGACGTACACCGGGGAGCTGTTTTTT. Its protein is CASSLVRTYTGELFF.

In nucleotides, the CDR3 is TGCAGCGTGGATGGAACAGGGTTGGGGACCACAGATACGCAGTATTTT. Amino acids: CSVDGTGLGTTDTQYF. V gene TRBV29-1 combines with J gene TRBJ2-3, with D possibly being TRBD1 (6 bases). CDR3 length equals 16 residues. Germline V gives CDR1 SQVTM, CDR2 ANQGSEA. The V end lost 6 bases, the J end lost 2 bases, and 21 bases lay between the germline ends.

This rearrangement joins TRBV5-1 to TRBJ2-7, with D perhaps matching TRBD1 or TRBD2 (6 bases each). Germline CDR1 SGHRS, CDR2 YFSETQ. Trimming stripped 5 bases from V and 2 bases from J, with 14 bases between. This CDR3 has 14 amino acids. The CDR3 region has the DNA TGCGCCAGCAGGGAGGGGGATGGGCCCTACGAGCAGTACTTC. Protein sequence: CASREGDGPYEQYF.

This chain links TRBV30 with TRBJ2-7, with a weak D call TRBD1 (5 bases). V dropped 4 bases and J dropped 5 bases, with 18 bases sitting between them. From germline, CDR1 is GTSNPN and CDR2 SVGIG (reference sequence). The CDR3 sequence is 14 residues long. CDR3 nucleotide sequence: TGTGCCTGGACCCCGTTGTTAGGGGTCCACGAGCAGTACTTC. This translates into CAWTPLLGVHEQYF.

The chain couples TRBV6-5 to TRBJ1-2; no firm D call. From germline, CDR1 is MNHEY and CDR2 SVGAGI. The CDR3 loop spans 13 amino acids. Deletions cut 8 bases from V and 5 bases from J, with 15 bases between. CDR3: CASFPGLGYGYTF. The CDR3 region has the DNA TGTGCCAGCTTTCCCGGGTTAGGTTATGGCTACACCTTC.

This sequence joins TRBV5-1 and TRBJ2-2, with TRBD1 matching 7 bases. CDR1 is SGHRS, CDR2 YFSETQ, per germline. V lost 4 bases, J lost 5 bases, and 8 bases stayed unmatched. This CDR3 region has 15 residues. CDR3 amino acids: CASSVLQGWTGELFF. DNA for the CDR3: TGCGCCAGCAGCGTCCTACAGGGGTGGACCGGGGAGCTGTTTTTT.

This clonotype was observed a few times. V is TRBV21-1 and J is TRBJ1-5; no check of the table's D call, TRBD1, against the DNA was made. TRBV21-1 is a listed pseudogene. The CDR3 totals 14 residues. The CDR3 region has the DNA TGTGCCAGCAGGGGACAGGGGGGCAATCAGCCCCAGCATTTT. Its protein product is CASRGQGGNQPQHF.

This chain's CDR3 is CASSFGQGETQYF. The DNA of the CDR3 is TGTGCCAGCAGCTTCGGGCAGGGAGAGACCCAGTACTTC. J is TRBJ2-5 and V is TRBV5-5, with a weak D call TRBD1 (5 bases). V lost 2 bases, J lost 4 bases, and 9 bases lay in between. The length of the CDR3 is 13 residues. The germline CDR1 and CDR2 sequences are SGHKS and YYEKEE (reference sequence). Supplemented by reference TRBV5-5 and TRBJ2-5, the full variable domain reads DAGVTQSPTHLIKTRGQQVTLRCSPISGHKSVSWYQQVLGQGPQFIFQYYEKEERGRGNFPDRFSARQFPNYSSELNVNALLLGDSALYLCASSFGQGETQYFGPGTRLLVL.

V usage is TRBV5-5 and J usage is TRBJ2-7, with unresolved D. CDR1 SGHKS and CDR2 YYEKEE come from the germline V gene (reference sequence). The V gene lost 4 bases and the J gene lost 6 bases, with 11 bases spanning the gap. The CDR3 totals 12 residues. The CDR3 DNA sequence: TGTGCCAGCAGCCCGACCTTGCGCGAGCAGTACTTC. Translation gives CASSPTLREQYF.

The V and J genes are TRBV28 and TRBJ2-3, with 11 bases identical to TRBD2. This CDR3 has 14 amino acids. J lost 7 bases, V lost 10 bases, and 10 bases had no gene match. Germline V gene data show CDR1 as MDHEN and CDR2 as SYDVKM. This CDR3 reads CATDLAGGVNTQYF. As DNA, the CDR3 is TGTGCCACCGACCTAGCGGGAGGTGTGAATACGCAGTATTTT.

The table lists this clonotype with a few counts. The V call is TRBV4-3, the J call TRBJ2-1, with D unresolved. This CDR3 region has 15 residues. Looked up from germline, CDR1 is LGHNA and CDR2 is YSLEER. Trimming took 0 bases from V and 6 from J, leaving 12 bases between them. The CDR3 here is CASSQESQPPNEQFF. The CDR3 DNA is TGCGCCAGCAGCCAAGAGAGTCAGCCCCCCAATGAGCAGTTCTTC.

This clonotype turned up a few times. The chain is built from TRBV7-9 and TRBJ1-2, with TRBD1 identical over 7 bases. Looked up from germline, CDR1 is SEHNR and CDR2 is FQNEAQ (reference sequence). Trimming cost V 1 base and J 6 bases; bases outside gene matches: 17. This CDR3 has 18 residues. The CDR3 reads CASSLVRRADRLRNGYTF. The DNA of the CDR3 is TGTGCCAGCAGCTTAGTTCGTCGGGCGGACAGGCTAAGGAATGGCTACACCTTC.

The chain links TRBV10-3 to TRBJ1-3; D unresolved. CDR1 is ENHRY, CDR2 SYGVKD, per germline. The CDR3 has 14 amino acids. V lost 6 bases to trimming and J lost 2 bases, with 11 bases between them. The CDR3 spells CAISPMVAGNTIYF. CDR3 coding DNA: TGTGCCATCAGCCCGATGGTCGCTGGAAACACCATATATTTT.

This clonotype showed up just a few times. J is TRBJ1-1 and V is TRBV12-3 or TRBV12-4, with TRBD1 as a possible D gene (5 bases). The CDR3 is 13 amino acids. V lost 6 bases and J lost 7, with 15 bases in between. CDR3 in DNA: TGTGCCAGCAGAAAGGAGGGGTTTCTTGAAGCTTTCTTT. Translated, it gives CASRKEGFLEAFF.

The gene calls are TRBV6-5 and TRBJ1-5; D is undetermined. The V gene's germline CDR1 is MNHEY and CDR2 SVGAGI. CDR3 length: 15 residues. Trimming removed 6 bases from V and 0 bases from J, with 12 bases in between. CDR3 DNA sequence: TGTGCCAGCAGACCCTTCGCGGGTAGCAATCAGCCCCAGCATTTT. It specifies CASRPFAGSNQPQHF.

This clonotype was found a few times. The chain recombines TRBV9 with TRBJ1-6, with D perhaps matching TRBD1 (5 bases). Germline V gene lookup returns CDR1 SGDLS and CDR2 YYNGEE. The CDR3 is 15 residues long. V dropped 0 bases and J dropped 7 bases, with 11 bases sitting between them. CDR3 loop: CASSVVGDPNSPLHF. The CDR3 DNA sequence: TGTGCCAGCAGCGTAGTAGGGGACCCCAATTCACCCCTCCACTTT.

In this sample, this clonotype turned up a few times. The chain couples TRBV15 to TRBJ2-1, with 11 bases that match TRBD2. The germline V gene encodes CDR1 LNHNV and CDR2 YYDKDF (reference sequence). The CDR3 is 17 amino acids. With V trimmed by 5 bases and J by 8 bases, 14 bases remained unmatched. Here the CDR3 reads CATSDVAGGPVVDEQFF. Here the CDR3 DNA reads TGTGCCACCAGCGACGTAGCGGGAGGGCCCGTGGTCGATGAGCAGTTCTTC. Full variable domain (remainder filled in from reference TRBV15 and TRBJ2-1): DAMVIQNPRYQVTQFGKPVTLSCSQTLNHNVMYWYQQKSSQAPKLLFHYYDKDFNNEADTPDNFQSRRPNTSFCFLDIRSPGLGDTAMYLCATSDVAGGPVVDEQFFGPGTRLTVL.

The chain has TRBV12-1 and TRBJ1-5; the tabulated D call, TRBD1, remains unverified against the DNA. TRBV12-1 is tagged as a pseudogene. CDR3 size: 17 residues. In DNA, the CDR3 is TGTGCCAGCAGTCCACATAGACAGGGGGCAGTTAATCAGCCCCAGCATTTT. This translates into CASSPHRQGAVNQPQHF.